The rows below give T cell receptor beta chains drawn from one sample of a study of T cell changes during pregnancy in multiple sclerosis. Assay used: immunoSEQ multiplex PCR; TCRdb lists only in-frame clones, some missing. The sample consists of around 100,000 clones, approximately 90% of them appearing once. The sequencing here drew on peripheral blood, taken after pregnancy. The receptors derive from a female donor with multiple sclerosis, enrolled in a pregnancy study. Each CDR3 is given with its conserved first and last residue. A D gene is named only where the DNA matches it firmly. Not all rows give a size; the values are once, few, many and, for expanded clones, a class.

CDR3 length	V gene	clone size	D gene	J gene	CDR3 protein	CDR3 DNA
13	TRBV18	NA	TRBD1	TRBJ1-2	CASSHQGDYGYTF	TGTGCCAGCTCACATCAGGGGGACTATGGCTACACCTTC
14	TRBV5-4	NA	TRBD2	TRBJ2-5	CASSLELAGETQYF	TGTGCCAGCAGCTTGGAACTAGCGGGAGAGACCCAGTACTTC
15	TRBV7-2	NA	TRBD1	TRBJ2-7	CASSLGGTGEYEQYF	TGTGCCAGCAGCTTAGGAGGGACAGGGGAATACGAGCAGTACTTC
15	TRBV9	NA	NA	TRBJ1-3	CASSVAIPPRDTIYF	TGTGCCAGCAGCGTAGCCATACCTCCAAGAGACACCATATATTTT
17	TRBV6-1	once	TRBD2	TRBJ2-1	CASSEAGLAGSYNEQFF	TGTGCCAGCAGTGAAGCTGGCCTAGCGGGGTCCTACAATGAGCAGTTCTTC
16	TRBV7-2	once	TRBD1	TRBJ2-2	CASRPNRDRRTGELFF	TGTGCCAGCAGACCCAACCGGGACAGACGCACCGGGGAGCTGTTTTTT
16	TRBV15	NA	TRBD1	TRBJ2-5	CATSRAPTGRQETQYF	TGTGCCACCAGCAGAGCCCCGACAGGGAGACAAGAGACCCAGTACTTC
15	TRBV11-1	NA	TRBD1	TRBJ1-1	CASSTIQGGITEAFF	TGTGCCAGCAGCACGATACAGGGGGGGATAACTGAAGCTTTCTTT
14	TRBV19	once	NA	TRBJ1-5	CASSTGGWGQPQHF	TGTGCCAGTAGTACGGGGGGCTGGGGTCAGCCCCAGCATTTT
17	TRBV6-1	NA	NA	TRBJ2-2	CASSEWGPIGGSGELFF	TGTGCCAGCAGTGAATGGGGTCCCATTGGGGGGAGCGGGGAGCTGTTTTTT
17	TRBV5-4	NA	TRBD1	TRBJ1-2	CASSEGTGGARGYGYTF	TGTGCCAGCAGCGAAGGGACAGGGGGCGCCAGAGGGTATGGCTACACCTTC
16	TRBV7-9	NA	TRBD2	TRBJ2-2	CASSPGLVFFTGELFF	TGTGCCAGCAGCCCCGGACTAGTTTTTTTCACCGGGGAGCTGTTTTTT
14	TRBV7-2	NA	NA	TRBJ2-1	CASSLVRGGNEQFF	TGTGCCAGCAGCTTAGTAAGGGGCGGCAATGAGCAGTTCTTC
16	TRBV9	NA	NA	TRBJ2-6	CASSVTQGSGANVLTF	TGTGCCAGCAGCGTAACTCAGGGCTCTGGGGCCAACGTCCTGACTTTC
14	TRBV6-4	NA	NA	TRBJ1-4	CASSETAPNEKLFF	TGTGCCAGCAGTGAGACAGCTCCAAATGAAAAACTGTTTTTT
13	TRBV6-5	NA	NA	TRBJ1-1	CASSPGVNTEAFF	TGTGCCAGCAGTCCGGGTGTCAACACTGAAGCTTTCTTT
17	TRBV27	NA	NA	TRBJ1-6	CASSAQGTGSYNSPLHF	TGTGCCAGCAGTGCCCAGGGAACAGGCTCCTATAATTCACCCCTCCACTTT